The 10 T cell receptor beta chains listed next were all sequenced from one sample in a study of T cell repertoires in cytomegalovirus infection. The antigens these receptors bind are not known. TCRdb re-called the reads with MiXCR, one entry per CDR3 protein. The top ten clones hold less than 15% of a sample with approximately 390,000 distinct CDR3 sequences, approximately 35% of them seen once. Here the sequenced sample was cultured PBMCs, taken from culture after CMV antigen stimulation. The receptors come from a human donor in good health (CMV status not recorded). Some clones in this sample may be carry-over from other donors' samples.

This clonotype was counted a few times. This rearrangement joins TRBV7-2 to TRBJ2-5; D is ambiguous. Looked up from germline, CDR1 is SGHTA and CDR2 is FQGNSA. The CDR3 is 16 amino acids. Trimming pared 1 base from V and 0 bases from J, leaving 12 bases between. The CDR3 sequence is CASSLVGKWYQETQYF. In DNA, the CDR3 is TGTGCCAGCAGCTTAGTTGGGAAGTGGTACCAAGAGACCCAGTACTTC.

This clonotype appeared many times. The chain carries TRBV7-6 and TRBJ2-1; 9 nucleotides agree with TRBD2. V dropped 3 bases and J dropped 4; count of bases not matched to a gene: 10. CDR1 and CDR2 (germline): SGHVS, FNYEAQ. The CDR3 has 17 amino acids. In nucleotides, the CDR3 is TGTGCCAGCAGCTTGTTTAGCCAGACTAGCGGATACAATGAGCAGTTCTTC. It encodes CASSLFSQTSGYNEQFF.

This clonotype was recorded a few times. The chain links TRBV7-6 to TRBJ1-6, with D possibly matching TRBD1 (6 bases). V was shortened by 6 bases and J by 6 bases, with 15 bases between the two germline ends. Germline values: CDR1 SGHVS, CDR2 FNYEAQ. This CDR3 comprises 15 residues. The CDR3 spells CASRDRQDFNSPLHF. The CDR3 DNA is TGTGCCAGCAGAGACCGACAGGATTTTAATTCACCCCTCCACTTT. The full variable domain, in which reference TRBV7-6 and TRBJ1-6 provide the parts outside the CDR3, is GAGVSQSPRYKVTKRGQDVALRCDPISGHVSLYWYRQALGQGPEFLTYFNYEAQQDKSGLPNDRFSAERPEGSISTLTIQRTEQRDSAMYRCASRDRQDFNSPLHFGNGTRLTVT.

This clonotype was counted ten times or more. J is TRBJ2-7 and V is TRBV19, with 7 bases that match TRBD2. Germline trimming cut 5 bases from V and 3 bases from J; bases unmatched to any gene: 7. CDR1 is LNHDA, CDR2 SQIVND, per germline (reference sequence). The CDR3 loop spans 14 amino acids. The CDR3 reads CASSQGGSNYEQYF. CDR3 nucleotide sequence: TGTGCCAGTAGTCAGGGCGGGAGTAACTACGAGCAGTACTTC.

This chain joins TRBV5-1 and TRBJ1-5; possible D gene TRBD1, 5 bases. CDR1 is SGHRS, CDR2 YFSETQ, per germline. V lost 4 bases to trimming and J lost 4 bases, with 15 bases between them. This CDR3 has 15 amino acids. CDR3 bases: TGCGCCAGCAGCGACGGGACGGCTAGGAATCAGCCCCAGCATTTT. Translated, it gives CASSDGTARNQPQHF.

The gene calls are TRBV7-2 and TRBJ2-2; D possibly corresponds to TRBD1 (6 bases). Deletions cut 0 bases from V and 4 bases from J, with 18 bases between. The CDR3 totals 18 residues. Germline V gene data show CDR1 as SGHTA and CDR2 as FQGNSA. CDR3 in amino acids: CASSLALSTGPRTGELFF. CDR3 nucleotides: TGTGCCAGCAGCTTAGCGCTAAGTACAGGGCCGCGCACCGGGGAGCTGTTTTTT.

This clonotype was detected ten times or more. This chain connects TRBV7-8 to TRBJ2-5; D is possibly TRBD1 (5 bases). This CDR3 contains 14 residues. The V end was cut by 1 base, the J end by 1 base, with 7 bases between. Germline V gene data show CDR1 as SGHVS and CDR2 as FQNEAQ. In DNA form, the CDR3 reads TGTGCCAGCAGCTTAGTCAGGGCCCAAGAGACCCAGTACTTC. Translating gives CASSLVRAQETQYF.

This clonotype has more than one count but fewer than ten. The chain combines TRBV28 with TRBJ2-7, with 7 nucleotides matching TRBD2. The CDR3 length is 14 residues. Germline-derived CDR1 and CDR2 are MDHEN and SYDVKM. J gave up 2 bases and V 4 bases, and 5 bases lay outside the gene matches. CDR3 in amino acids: CASSSLAPAYEQYF. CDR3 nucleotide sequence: TGTGCCAGCAGTTCACTAGCGCCCGCCTACGAGCAGTACTTC.

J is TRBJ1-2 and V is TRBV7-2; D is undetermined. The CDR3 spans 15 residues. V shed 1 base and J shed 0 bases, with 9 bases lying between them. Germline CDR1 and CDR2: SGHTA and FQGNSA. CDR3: CASSLVSGPNYGYTF. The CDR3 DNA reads TGTGCCAGCAGCTTAGTGTCTGGACCTAACTATGGCTACACCTTC.

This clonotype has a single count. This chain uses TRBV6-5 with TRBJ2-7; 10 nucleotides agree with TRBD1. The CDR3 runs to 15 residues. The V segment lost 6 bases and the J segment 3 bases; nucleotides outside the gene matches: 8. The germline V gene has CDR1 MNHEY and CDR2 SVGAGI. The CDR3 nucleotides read TGTGCCAGCAGGACCGGGACAGGGGTTAGCTACGAGCAGTACGTC. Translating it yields CASRTGTGVSYEQYV.